Here is one T cell receptor (beta chain) with its context. This clone is a singleton in its sample. Its binding antigen is unknown. No base quality values were provided; no much bigger clone lies one nucleotide off. The sample originates from a study of OX40 agonist ivuxolimab in advanced cancers. Describing the broader study: Ivuxolimab was an agonistic, fully human IgG2 monoclonal antibody directed against OX40 (CD134), a costimulatory receptor. Intravenous ivuxolimab was administered to patients every 2 weeks at six dose levels: 0.01, 0.1, 0.3, 1.5, 3 and 10 mg/kg. Of the 52 patients in dose escalation, about 20 had hepatocellular carcinoma, about 15 had melanoma, 9 had renal cell carcinoma and 9 had head and neck cancer. The dose-escalation cohort was about 83% male with a mean age of around 64 years, ranging from 23 to 79. Patients were allowed to have had prior anti-PD-1, anti-PD-L1 or anti-CTLA-4 therapy, and more than 35% of the dose-escalation patients had been treated with checkpoint inhibitors. Three dose-escalation patients achieved partial responses, one with hepatocellular carcinoma and two with cutaneous melanoma. The point of sequencing TCRbeta in the periphery was to test whether ivuxolimab changed TCR sequence diversity and drove clonal T-cell expansion. The monotherapy dose-escalation portion (N of about 50 patients) of the phase I ivuxolimab trial is reported in the paper. The full study reports these points: Clonal expansion of both CD4+ and CD8+ blood T cells was observed from baseline to week 6 at doses 0.1 to 3.0 mg/kg. In the 0.1-3.0 mg/kg groups, partial responders had among the lowest normalized peripheral clonal expansion, particularly in CD8+ T cells. Low levels of normalized T-cell clonal expansion were also shown by some nonresponding patients. Which antigens the clonally expanded peripheral T cells were specific for was not determined. On average, CD8+ T cells showed more expanded clones than CD4+ T cells after ivuxolimab.

Genomic DNA was extracted from sorted cells for sequencing of the TCRbeta CDR3 region. The immunoSEQ Assay was used for sequencing of TCRbeta CDR3 regions. TCRdb took this table from immuneACCESS and kept in-frame rearrangements with V and J called. Such tables lack part of the clones; where checked against another copy, unresolved V genes explain under half of the gap, and the rest is unexplained. The sample includes 67,000 or so clones, with just under 85% observed a single time. The top ten constitute roughly 3.5% of the sample. The CDR1 and CDR2 encoded by the germline V gene (reference sequence) are SEHNR and FQNEAQ. The CDR3 has 14 amino acids, counting the end cysteine and phenylalanine. The read is trimmed to its CDR3 DNA, 42 bases read in frame from base 1. Unmatched junction bases come to 3, with V trimmed by 4 bases and J by 1 base. Patients with autoimmune disease history or receiving systemic immunosuppression were excluded from the trial. Peripheral blood for TCR sequencing was drawn from every dose cohort at baseline, at cycle 4 day 1 and at cycle 7 day 1. The samples were taken from a phase I, first-in-human, multicenter, open-label dose-escalation trial of ivuxolimab. Adults with locally advanced or metastatic head and neck squamous cell, hepatocellular, melanoma or renal cell carcinoma were enrolled in the trial. Before TCR sequencing, CD4+ T cells and CD8+ T cells from peripheral blood were sorted into separate populations.

The clonotype was recovered from an adult with an advanced solid tumor such as melanoma, head and neck, liver or kidney cancer. The specimen comprised CD4+ or CD8+ T cells sorted from blood, sampled in a trial of the OX40 agonist ivuxolimab. The rearrangement combines TRBV7-9 with TRBJ1-1; TRBD1 matches 7 bases in the middle. Read as DNA, the sequence is TGTGCCAGCAGCTCCGGGGACAGGAACACTGAAGCTTTCTTT. This encodes CASSSGDRNTEAFF. Joined to the reference TRBV7-9 and TRBJ1-1 proteins, this CDR3 gives the full variable domain: DTGVSQNPRHKITKRGQNVTFRCDPISEHNRLYWYRQTLGQGPEFLTYFQNEAQLEKSRLLSDRFSAERPKGSFSTLEIQRTEQGDSAMYLCASSSGDRNTEAFFGQGTRLTVV.